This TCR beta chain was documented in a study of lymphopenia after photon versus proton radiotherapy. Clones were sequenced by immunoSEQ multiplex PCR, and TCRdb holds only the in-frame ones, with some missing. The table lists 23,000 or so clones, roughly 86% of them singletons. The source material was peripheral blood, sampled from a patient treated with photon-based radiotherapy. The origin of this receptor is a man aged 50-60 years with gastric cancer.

This CDR3 reads CASSLRNSAYEQYF. The CDR3 nucleotides are TGTGCCAGCAGCTTAAGAAATTCAGCCTACGAGCAGTACTTC. The rearrangement uses TRBV7-3 and TRBJ2-7; D is ambiguous. The CDR3 length is 14 residues. V lost 1 base to trimming and J lost 2 bases, with 9 bases between them. From germline, CDR1 is SGHTA and CDR2 FQGTGA.